Listed below are T cell receptor beta chains from one sample, sequenced in a study of blood T cell repertoires in COVID-19. TCRdb's copy holds only in-frame clones and misses some; the assay was immunoSEQ multiplex PCR. In the table there are 140,000 or so clones, approximately 88% of which are singletons. The sequencing input was peripheral blood. The receptors stem from a woman between 45 and 60 years old with acute or convalescent COVID-19. The CDR3 runs from the conserved cysteine through the conserved F or W. The order of the fields is CDR3 DNA, CDR3 protein, J gene, clone size, D gene, V gene. A D gene is named only where the DNA matches it firmly. Some rows have no size entry. The others give once, few or many, or a class for an expanded clone.

TGTGCCAGCAGCTCCGGGACTAGCGGGATCTATGAGCAGTTCTTC | CASSSGTSGIYEQFF | TRBJ2-1 | NA | TRBD2 | TRBV11-3
TGTGCCAGCAGCTTCTGGGAGGGTGCGGGGAATTTAGGGAACACTGAAGCTTTCTTT | CASSFWEGAGNLGNTEAFF | TRBJ1-1 | NA | NA | TRBV5-5
TGTGCCATCATGACAAGCTCCTACGAGCAGTACTTC | CAIMTSSYEQYF | TRBJ2-7 | NA | NA | TRBV10-3
TGCAGCGTTGAAAGAGCCACAGTGAACACTGAAGCTTTCTTT | CSVERATVNTEAFF | TRBJ1-1 | few | NA | TRBV29-1
TGTGCCAGCAGTCACTCACTCGGCTCTGGGGCCAACGTCCTGACTTTC | CASSHSLGSGANVLTF | TRBJ2-6 | NA | NA | TRBV11-3
TGCGCCAGCAGTGAACAGGGGTTTGATGGCTACACCTTC | CASSEQGFDGYTF | TRBJ1-2 | NA | TRBD1 | TRBV10-2
TGTGCCAGCAGCAAAGGGAGCCAGAGGATAGGCGAGCAGTACTTC | CASSKGSQRIGEQYF | TRBJ2-7 | once | NA | TRBV9
TGTGCCAGCAGCAAGGGACTAGCGGATAACCCCACAGATACGCAGTATTTT | CASSKGLADNPTDTQYF | TRBJ2-3 | NA | TRBD2 | TRBV11-3
TGTGCCAGCAGTTACTCTGCGTCGGGGTCAGGAAACACCATATATTTT | CASSYSASGSGNTIYF | TRBJ1-3 | NA | NA | TRBV6-5
TGTGCCAGCAGTTACGGAACAGTCTACGAGCAGTACTTC | CASSYGTVYEQYF | TRBJ2-7 | NA | NA | TRBV6-5
TGTGCCAGTAGTATAGTAATCTCTGGGGCCAACGTCCTGACTTTC | CASSIVISGANVLTF | TRBJ2-6 | few | NA | TRBV19
TGTGCCAGCGGAAGGACAGGAACCGCTGATGGCTACACCTTC | CASGRTGTADGYTF | TRBJ1-2 | NA | TRBD1 | TRBV7-3
TGTGCCAGCAGCCAAGGTGGGAGGGATCAGCCCCAGCATTTT | CASSQGGRDQPQHF | TRBJ1-5 | NA | NA | TRBV3-1/TRBV3-2
TGTGCCACCAGTGATCATCAGGGGAACACTGAAGCTTTCTTT | CATSDHQGNTEAFF | TRBJ1-1 | once | NA | TRBV24-1
TGTGCCAGCAGCCAAGATGTCACTACTTCCTACGAGCAGTACTTC | CASSQDVTTSYEQYF | TRBJ2-7 | once | NA | TRBV3-1/TRBV3-2
TGCAGCGTTGAAGCAACTAGCAGCGGGGAGCTGTTTTTT | CSVEATSSGELFF | TRBJ2-2 | NA | NA | TRBV29-1
TGTGCCAGCAGTTTATCGCGGGGATGGGAAGCTTTCTTT | CASSLSRGWEAFF | TRBJ1-1 | NA | NA | TRBV28
TGTGCCAGTAGTGTCCCAGGGGCCCCCACAGATACGCAGTATTTT | CASSVPGAPTDTQYF | TRBJ2-3 | NA | NA | TRBV19
TGTGCCAGCAGCCAAAGGGGGCCAGATACGCAGTATTTT | CASSQRGPDTQYF | TRBJ2-3 | NA | TRBD1 | TRBV3-1/TRBV3-2
TGTGCCACCAGTGATTTGCAAGGGGAGCCCCAGCATTTT | CATSDLQGEPQHF | TRBJ1-5 | few | NA | TRBV24-1
TGTGCCAGCGCCGTCCGGACATCTACCTACGAGCAGTACTTC | CASAVRTSTYEQYF | TRBJ2-7 | NA | NA | TRBV27
TGCGCCAGCAGCCCCGTGGGCGAGCGGCCTCAAGGAGATACGCAGTATTTT | CASSPVGERPQGDTQYF | TRBJ2-3 | NA | NA | TRBV4-1
TGTGCCTGGAGTCCACACCCGAACACTGAAGCTTTCTTT | CAWSPHPNTEAFF | TRBJ1-1 | NA | NA | TRBV30
TGTGCCAGCAGTAGGGACAGCAATGAGCAGTTCTTC | CASSRDSNEQFF | TRBJ2-1 | NA | TRBD1 | TRBV6-4
TGTGCCTGGAGTGTAGCCACAGAAACAGATACGCAGTATTTT | CAWSVATETDTQYF | TRBJ2-3 | NA | NA | TRBV30
TGTGCCAGCAGTGGGTGGGGGGAGGCGGACACCGGGGAGCTGTTTTTT | CASSGWGEADTGELFF | TRBJ2-2 | NA | NA | TRBV2
TGTGCCAGCAGTATCTCGACAAGATCTAACTATGGCTACACCTTC | CASSISTRSNYGYTF | TRBJ1-2 | NA | NA | TRBV27
TGTGCCAGCAGCCCCCAAGAGGGATACACAGATACGCAGTATTTT | CASSPQEGYTDTQYF | TRBJ2-3 | NA | NA | TRBV3-1/TRBV3-2
TGTGCCAGCAGTTTATATCGCGAAATAAGCACAGATACGCAGTATTTT | CASSLYREISTDTQYF | TRBJ2-3 | NA | NA | TRBV27
TGTGCCAGCAGTGAGGCTGGGAGCGCTAACTATGGCTACACCTTC | CASSEAGSANYGYTF | TRBJ1-2 | NA | NA | TRBV2
TGTGCCAGCAGTAGCCTTTTAGGGAGAAAGGACACTGAAGCTTTCTTT | CASSSLLGRKDTEAFF | TRBJ1-1 | NA | NA | TRBV27
TGTGCCAGCAGCCTAGCGGGGGGGCCGAAAGATACGCAGTATTTT | CASSLAGGPKDTQYF | TRBJ2-3 | NA | TRBD2 | TRBV13
TGTGCCACCAGCAGAGGGCAGGGAAGGGAAAAACTGTTTTTT | CATSRGQGREKLFF | TRBJ1-4 | NA | NA | TRBV15
TGTGCCTGGAGTGAGGGACAGGGGTACGAGCAGTACTTC | CAWSEGQGYEQYF | TRBJ2-7 | NA | TRBD1 | TRBV30
TGCGCCAGCGCAGGGGGGCCCGGGGACACTGAAGCTTTCTTT | CASAGGPGDTEAFF | TRBJ1-1 | NA | TRBD1 | TRBV5-1
TGTGCCAGCAGCGTGACGACAGGGGGGGTATACTATGGCTACACCTTC | CASSVTTGGVYYGYTF | TRBJ1-2 | NA | TRBD1 | TRBV7-2
TGTGCCAGCAGCTCTGATATACTCACTGAAGCTTTCTTT | CASSSDILTEAFF | TRBJ1-1 | few | NA | TRBV5-6
TGCGCCAGCAGTGAGCCCGTGGCGGGCTTAGCTAACTATGGCTACACCTTC | CASSEPVAGLANYGYTF | TRBJ1-2 | NA | NA | TRBV10-2
TGTGCCAGCAGTCGGGACATACCTAACTATGGCTACACCTTC | CASSRDIPNYGYTF | TRBJ1-2 | NA | NA | TRBV27